This T cell receptor beta chain was profiled in a study of regulatory T cells in long-lasting Graves disease (dated by TCRdb to the early 2020s). With regard to the full study: Patients with newly diagnosed Graves' disease had been on antithyroid drugs for under 3 months. A total of roughly 35 samples were covered by TCR sequencing, comprising some 13 persistent and around 20 newly diagnosed Graves' disease patients. The study was registered as a clinical trial and conducted in China. Patients with persistent Graves' disease were compared with patients with newly diagnosed Graves' disease using TCR sequencing and RNA sequencing of peripheral blood. Overall results and qualifications from the work: Because the primary lesion, thyroid tissue, could not be accessed, the study looked at peripheral blood alone. The small sample size was acknowledged by the authors as a limitation that may reduce accuracy. Preferential use of TRBV28, TRBJ1-2 and TRBJ2-5 was observed in persistent disease, whereas TRBV20-1 and TRBJ2-1 were favored in newly diagnosed disease. Sequencing and analysis were limited to the TCR beta chain. More public clonotypes were shared among persistent patients (roughly 3,000) than among newly diagnosed patients (roughly 1,000). Persistent Graves' disease patients showed lower TCR Shannon entropy and fewer highly expanded clones than newly diagnosed patients, suggesting clonal expansion.

This clonotype is termed medium-sized (0.01 to 0.1%). Its target antigen remains unknown. Base qualities were left out, and no much larger clone turns up one base away. The intended sense of this specimen's time point label: newly diagnosed GD, antithyroid drugs for less than 3 months. RNA was extracted from PBMCs in TRIzol for both TCR sequencing and RNA sequencing. The diagnosis of Graves' disease was made according to American Thyroid Association guidelines. Recruitment of patients was carried out at an endocrinology department in Xi'an, China. From each patient, approximately 10 milliliters of peripheral blood was collected into an EDTA anticoagulant tube. Ficoll Paque Plus density gradient separation was used to isolate PBMCs, and no further T cell sorting was performed. RNA quality was checked with an Agilent 2100 Bioanalyzer and agarose gel, and concentration with a NanoDrop 2000. The method was multiplex PCR. Sequencing was performed on an Illumina HiSeq 4000. To build TCR beta libraries, CDR3 regions were amplified by Arm-PCR using iRepertoire HTBI primers. Before sequencing, the PCR products underwent gel purification. The original pipeline was this. Gene usage analysis of CDR3 amino acid clonotypes used the 55 to 65 TRBV and around 13 TRBJ segments found across samples. Filtered high-quality paired reads were merged into contigs using COPE and FqMerger. Contigs were aligned with BLAST to IMGT TRBV, TRBD and TRBJ reference genes, and CDR3 was defined per IMGT. Any clonotype with a frequency above 0.1% was classified as a highly expanded clone. Shannon entropy served as the measure of repertoire diversity, while the Gini coefficient captured V-J evenness. A clonotype found in more than one individual was treated as public. Clones were called with MiXCR by TCRdb after fastp trimmed the public reads at Q25, and only in-frame beta chains were retained. Each entry merges the rows of one CDR3 protein and shows their most common DNA and genes. What appears here as the V and J calls and clone size reflects TCRdb's work, not the paper's. For this sample the table gives a few hundred thousand distinct CDR3 sequences, of which just over 20% were detected only once. In total, the top ten clones hold around 14% of the sample.

The CDR3 runs 12 amino acids, cysteine and phenylalanine included. Kept here is only the CDR3 DNA, which spans 36 bases and is read in frame from base 1. CDR1 and CDR2 were assigned from the germline V gene as MNHNS and SASEGT. The junction carries 8 bases between V and J, which are trimmed by 4 bases and 4 bases respectively. The V gene is TRBV6-1 and the J gene is TRBJ2-7; TRBD1 is a possible D gene, resting on 6 matching bases. This receptor was identified in a female donor with Graves disease. The sequenced sample was peripheral blood mononuclear cells (PBMCs), obtained at new diagnosis, from a patient treated with antithyroid drugs. CDR3 sequence: CASSGGPYEQYF. The DNA sequence is as follows: TGTGCCAGCAGTGGGGGGCCGTACGAGCAGTACTTC.